The present entry profiles one T cell receptor (beta chain) with its context. What it recognizes is unknown. The CDR3 spans 17 residues. Germline lookup yields CDR1 MNHEY and CDR2 SMNVEV (reference sequence). Trimming took 5 bases from V and 1 from J, leaving 20 bases between them. The sample originates from a study of vaccination effects on CD4 cells after COVID-19. After expansion with viral peptide pools in the ViraFEST assay, antigen-specific CD4+ T cells were sequenced. At the end of over 8 days of culture, CD4+ T cells were isolated. The cohort was immunized with two doses of either the BNT162b2 or mRNA-1273 vaccine. It was with roughly 10 IU/ml IL-2 and approximately 10 ug/ml peptides that 1.5 million to 2 million PBMC per well were cultured. Cells had half their medium changed to IL-2 medium on days 3 and 7. Assay used: immunoSEQ multiplex PCR; TCRdb lists only in-frame clones, some missing. The repertoire consists of approximately 31,000 clones, with around three quarters occurring once and the leading ten covering less than 15%.

The study's findings and limits: Marked contraction was observed in infection-induced and vaccine-induced clones late after vaccination.

The sequenced sample was CD4+ T cells from PBMCs cultured with HCoV-229E spike peptides, obtained after COVID-19 vaccination. This chain connects TRBV27 to TRBJ1-2; maybe TRBD1 (6 bases). The TCR sequence derives from a human donor who received a COVID-19 vaccine. DNA of the CDR3: TGTGCCAGCAGTCCCAACAGGGACTCCACCTTTAACTATGGCTACACCTTC. This codes for CASSPNRDSTFNYGYTF.